These T cell receptor beta chains were read from a single sample in a study of glioma-infiltrating T cells. TCRdb called the multiplex PCR reads again in MiXCR, with one record for every CDR3 protein. The sample lists more than 350,000 distinct CDR3 sequences; 41% were seen once. The specimen sequenced was glioma tissue, nonneoplastic brain tissue, or PBMCs (not recorded which). The source is a human donor with low-grade glioma or glioblastoma, undergoing nonglioma brain surgery, or in good health (not recorded which). Each CDR3 is given with its conserved first and last residue. The D gene is left open where the match is weak. Not every row has a clone size; where given, it reads once, few, many or a size class.

>TRBD2|-|TRBV7-4|TRBJ2-3
CASTPSSGSSDTQYF
TGTGCCAGCACCCCAAGTAGCGGGAGCTCAGATACGCAGTATTTT
>-|-|TRBV6-1|TRBJ2-2
CASSPMGELFF
TGTGCCAGCAGTCCGATGGGGGAGCTGTTTTTT
>-|many|TRBV6-2/TRBV6-3|TRBJ1-1
CASSYSTGRRWDTEAFF
TGTGCCAGCAGTTACTCGACGGGGCGAAGGTGGGACACTGAAGCTTTCTTT
>-|many|TRBV12-3/TRBV12-4|TRBJ1-1
CASIRGNTEAFF
TGTGCCAGCATCCGGGGGAACACTGAAGCTTTCTTT
>TRBD2|-|TRBV11-3|TRBJ2-2
CASSFGLAGTGELFF
TGTGCCAGCAGCTTCGGACTAGCAGGGACCGGGGAGCTGTTTTTT
>-|many|TRBV6-2/TRBV6-3|TRBJ2-1
CASRVDSSSYNEQFF
TGTGCCAGCAGGGTTGACAGTTCCTCCTACAATGAGCAGTTCTTC
>TRBD2|few|TRBV6-6|TRBJ2-1
CASSYSMLIAGASYNEQFF
TGTGCCAGCAGTTACTCGATGTTAATAGCGGGGGCCTCCTACAATGAGCAGTTCTTC
>-|few|TRBV28|TRBJ1-2
CATGGGGIYGYTF
TGTGCCACCGGGGGGGGGGGCATCTATGGCTACACCTTC
>TRBD2|once|TRBV11-2|TRBJ2-3
CASSFTGTSGRSLSTDTQYF
TGTGCCAGCAGCTTTACCGGGACTAGCGGGAGGAGCTTAAGCACAGATACGCAGTATTTT
>-|many|TRBV27|TRBJ2-2
CASRGRRDTGELFF
TGTGCCAGCAGGGGCCGGAGGGACACCGGGGAGCTGTTTTTT
>TRBD2|few|TRBV5-4|TRBJ2-2
CASSSGLAGVLGELFF
TGTGCCAGCAGCTCTGGACTAGCGGGAGTTCTCGGGGAGCTGTTTTTT
>-|-|TRBV28|TRBJ2-7
CASTSRYEQYF
TGTGCCAGCACTTCTAGGTACGAGCAGTACTTC
>-|many|TRBV27|TRBJ2-1
CASSFGLASEQFF
TGTGCCAGCAGTTTTGGGCTAGCATCCGAGCAGTTCTTC
>TRBD1|-|TRBV4-3|TRBJ2-1
CAGSQVERGLGEQFF
TGCGCCGGCAGCCAAGTCGAAAGGGGGCTCGGTGAGCAGTTCTTC
>TRBD2|few|TRBV4-2|TRBJ2-7
CASSQSSGRNYEQYF
TGTGCCAGCAGCCAGTCTAGCGGGAGGAACTACGAGCAGTACTTC
>-|-|TRBV28|TRBJ2-7
CASSLVGGDTLEQYF
TGTGCCAGCAGCTTGGTCGGAGGGGATACCCTGGAGCAGTACTTC
>-|few|TRBV7-2|TRBJ1-4
CASSPQSGRAEKLFF
TGTGCCAGCAGCCCCCAGTCGGGTAGGGCGGAAAAACTGTTTTTT
>-|many|TRBV27|TRBJ2-3
CASRPLGGLADTQYF
TGTGCCAGCAGACCCCTTGGCGGGCTAGCAGATACGCAGTATTTT
>-|-|TRBV9|TRBJ1-1
CASSVGADTEAFF
TGTGCCAGCAGCGTAGGGGCGGACACTGAAGCTTTCTTT
>-|few|TRBV12-3/TRBV12-4|TRBJ1-1
CASISRGSEAFF
TGTGCCAGCATTTCCCGCGGCTCTGAAGCTTTCTTT
>-|many|TRBV7-2|TRBJ1-5
CASSPNRANSNQPQHF
TGTGCCAGCAGCCCCAACAGGGCTAATAGCAATCAGCCCCAGCATTTT
>-|-|TRBV2|TRBJ1-4
CASSDLTRNEKLFF
TGTGCCAGCAGTGACTTGACACGGAATGAAAAACTGTTTTTT
>-|few|TRBV4-1|TRBJ1-4
CASSQDYAGLNEKLFF
TGCGCCAGCAGCCAAGATTACGCAGGCCTAAATGAAAAACTGTTTTTT
>-|many|TRBV20-1|TRBJ2-1
CSANIYHEQFF
TGCAGTGCTAACATCTACCATGAGCAGTTCTTC
>TRBD1|few|TRBV2|TRBJ2-1
CASRTGTNYNEQFF
TGTGCCAGCCGGACAGGGACAAACTACAATGAGCAGTTCTTC
>-|-|TRBV20-1|TRBJ2-6
CSARDFQGRGANVLTF
TGCAGTGCTAGAGATTTTCAGGGGCGTGGGGCCAACGTCCTGACTTTC
>TRBD2|-|TRBV7-2|TRBJ2-7
CASSLSGSPPGEQYF
TGTGCCAGCAGCCTTAGCGGGAGCCCACCGGGGGAGCAGTACTTC
>TRBD2|-|TRBV7-3|TRBJ2-3
CASSLIAGDTDTQYF
TGTGCCAGCAGCTTGATAGCGGGAGATACAGATACGCAGTATTTT
>-|-|TRBV12-3/TRBV12-4|TRBJ2-5
CASSKQGYQETQYF
TGTGCCAGCAGTAAACAGGGTTACCAAGAGACCCAGTACTTC
>-|-|TRBV20-1|TRBJ2-3
CSARDPLEYTDKQYF
TGCAGTGCTAGAGATCCACTAGAATACACAGATAAGCAGTATTTT
>-|many|TRBV7-2|TRBJ2-1
CASTLTVSYNEQFF
TGTGCCAGCACCTTGACAGTCTCCTACAATGAGCAGTTCTTC
>-|few|TRBV28|TRBJ1-1
CATHASIQGHGAFF
TGTGCCACCCACGCCTCCATACAGGGCCATGGGGCTTTCTTT
>-|-|TRBV7-2|TRBJ2-7
CAGSLNYDGEQYF
TGTGCCGGCAGCCTCAACTACGACGGGGAGCAGTACTTC
>-|-|TRBV7-8|TRBJ2-7
CASNLGGGVHEQYF
TGTGCCAGCAATCTTGGGGGAGGTGTCCACGAGCAGTACTTC
>TRBD2|-|TRBV7-9|TRBJ2-7
CASSGLAALYEQYF
TGTGCCAGCAGCGGACTAGCGGCCCTCTACGAGCAGTACTTC
>-|few|TRBV4-2|TRBJ2-7
CASSQDVASRAMGSYEQYF
TGTGCCAGCAGCCAAGATGTCGCCTCCCGGGCCATGGGGTCCTACGAGCAGTACTTC
>TRBD2|-|TRBV20-1|TRBJ2-3
CSARAAVSGRTSTDTQYF
TGCAGTGCTAGAGCTGCAGTGTCCGGGAGGACTAGCACAGATACGCAGTATTTT
>-|few|TRBV27|TRBJ1-4
CASSLGMGSEKLFF
TGTGCCAGCAGCCTCGGGATGGGTTCGGAAAAACTGTTTTTT
>-|-|TRBV4-3|TRBJ1-2
CASSQSAGFYGYTF
TGCGCCAGCAGCCAATCGGCAGGGTTCTATGGCTACACCTTC
>TRBD1|-|TRBV12-3/TRBV12-4|TRBJ2-5
CASSLGQAYRYF
TGTGCCAGCAGTCTCGGACAGGCCTATCGGTACTTC
>TRBD1|-|TRBV29-1|TRBJ1-4
CSPGGRSRREKLFF
TGCAGCCCAGGGGGGAGGAGTCGAAGAGAAAAACTGTTTTTT
>TRBD1|few|TRBV18|TRBJ2-7
CASSPPRDRLYEQYF
TGTGCCAGCTCACCCCCCCGGGACAGGCTCTACGAGCAGTACTTC
>-|few|TRBV20-1|TRBJ2-3
CSAKGTSSTDTQYF
TGCAGTGCTAAAGGGACATCTAGCACAGATACGCAGTATTTT
>-|-|TRBV2|TRBJ2-7
CASSEVGQGYEQYF
TGTGCCAGCAGTGAAGTAGGGCAGGGCTACGAGCAGTACTTC
>-|-|TRBV5-1|TRBJ2-7
CASSLGVGKRYEQYF
TGCGCCAGCAGCTTGGGAGTCGGCAAGAGATACGAGCAGTACTTC
>TRBD1|-|TRBV18|TRBJ1-5
CASSPRGTGSNQPQHF
TGTGCCAGCTCACCACGCGGGACAGGGAGCAATCAGCCCCAGCATTTT
>-|-|TRBV14|TRBJ1-5
CASSQGYYQPQHF
TGTGCCAGCAGCCAGGGATACTATCAGCCCCAGCATTTT
>TRBD2|few|TRBV27|TRBJ2-7
CASSLVLAGALEQYF
TGTGCCAGCAGTTTAGTCCTAGCGGGAGCGCTCGAGCAGTACTTC
>-|many|TRBV10-3|TRBJ2-7
CAISRGGYEQYF
TGTGCCATCAGTAGGGGAGGCTACGAGCAGTACTTC
>-|few|TRBV4-1|TRBJ2-7
CASSQPGGTASEQYF
TGCGCCAGCAGCCAACCCGGCGGGACAGCCAGCGAGCAGTACTTC
>-|-|TRBV10-2|TRBJ1-1
CASSVMGAREAFF
TGCGCCAGCAGTGTAATGGGGGCAAGGGAAGCTTTCTTT
>-|-|TRBV6-6|TRBJ2-5
CANSYPYSLQETQYF
TGTGCCAACAGTTACCCCTACAGTTTACAAGAGACCCAGTACTTC